One TCR beta chain is described in this entry. The CDR3 is 17 residues long. V was pared by 0 bases and J by 0 bases, with 9 bases between. In germline, CDR1 is SGHAT, CDR2 FQNNGV. This record belongs to a study of blood T cell repertoires in COVID-19. Per the study methods: Scientists estimated how many nucleated cells there were by amplifying reference gene primers. Sequencing was performed with immunoSEQ multiplex PCR; in TCRdb, only in-frame clones are kept and a portion is missing. That table furnishes V, J and clone size, whereas the DNA furnished D and trimming. Seen here are some 390,000 clones, 85% to 90% observed once, and the top ten hold roughly 1.1%.

The chain couples TRBV11-2 to TRBJ1-6; D not resolved. Material for sequencing was PBMCs or T cells enriched from blood (not recorded which). This clonotype was sampled from a man aged 25-45 years who had recovered from COVID-19. The CDR3 here is CASSLDKGSSYNSPLHF. Here the CDR3 DNA reads TGTGCCAGCAGCTTAGACAAAGGGAGCTCCTATAATTCACCCCTCCACTTT.